This T cell receptor beta chain was retrieved from a study of blood T cells in healthy people across ages. The total RNA that was extracted per sample amounted to at least 6 micrograms. The CDR3 sequence is 15 residues long. V was cut by 5 bases and J by 0 bases, with 13 bases left in between. The germline CDR1 and CDR2 sequences are LNHDA and SQIVND (reference sequence). Whole-study findings and limits: Higher naive T cell percentage went strongly together with higher TCR beta diversity. Fewer expanded clones and more diversity marked long-lived versus aged donors. Calculation of diversity from one million T cells yielded estimates considered to be underestimates.

The second PCR ran about 6 to 12 cycles with a sample-barcoded 5' primer and J-beta primers. TCRdb reprocessed the 5' RACE reads via MiXCR and lists one record per CDR3 protein. The data hold hundreds of thousands of distinct CDR3 sequences, with 40% to 50% observed a single time. This clonotype was seen only a few times. Its antigen is not known. Material for sequencing was blood. This receptor was identified in a man between 60 and 70 years old in good health. The chain is built from TRBV19 and TRBJ1-2; no firm D call. Written as DNA, the CDR3 is TGTGCCAGTAGTGCTCAGGCGCGCTCTAACTATGGCTACACCTTC. Amino acids: CASSAQARSNYGYTF. The whole variable domain, filled in from reference TRBV19 and TRBJ1-2, reads DGGITQSPKYLFRKEGQNVTLSCEQNLNHDAMYWYRQDPGQGLRLIYYSQIVNDFQKGDIAEGYSVSREKKESFPLTVTSAQKNPTAFYLCASSAQARSNYGYTFGSGTRLTVV.